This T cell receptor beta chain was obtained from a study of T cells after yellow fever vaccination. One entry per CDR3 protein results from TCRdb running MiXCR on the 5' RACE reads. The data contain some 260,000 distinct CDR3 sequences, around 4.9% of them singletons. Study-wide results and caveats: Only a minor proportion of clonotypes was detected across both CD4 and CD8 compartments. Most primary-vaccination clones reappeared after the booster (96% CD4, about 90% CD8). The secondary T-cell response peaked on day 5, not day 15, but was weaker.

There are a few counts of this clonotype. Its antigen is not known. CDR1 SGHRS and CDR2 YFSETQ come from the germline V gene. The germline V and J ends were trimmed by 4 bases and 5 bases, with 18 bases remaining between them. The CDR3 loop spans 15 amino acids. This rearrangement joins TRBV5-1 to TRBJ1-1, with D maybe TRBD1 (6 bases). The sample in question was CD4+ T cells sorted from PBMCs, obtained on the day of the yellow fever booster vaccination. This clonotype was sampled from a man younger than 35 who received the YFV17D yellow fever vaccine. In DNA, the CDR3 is TGCGCCAGCAGCCCCACCGCGGGGGGGCGAACTGAAGCTTTCTTT. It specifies CASSPTAGGRTEAFF.